Described below is a single T cell receptor beta chain sequence and its context. This sample stems from a study of blood T cell repertoires in COVID-19. Study in general: Specimens from acute and convalescent COVID-19 originated in the United States, Italy and Spain.

V lost 0 bases, J lost 6 bases, and 9 bases lay in between. Germline V gene sequence: CDR1 LGHDT, CDR2 YNNKEL (reference sequence). The CDR3 is 13 amino acids. Recruitment covered fewer than 25 US areas and drew participants whose ages spanned about 18 to 100 years. Participant reports of clinical history set cohort assignment. Repertoires were generated with immunoSEQ multiplex PCR, while TCRdb's copy carries only in-frame clones and drops some. Of approximately 140,000 clones in the sample, more than 70% were seen once. The sample was PBMCs or T cells enriched from blood (not recorded which). The rearrangement links TRBV3-1 (or the pseudogene TRBV3-2) to TRBJ2-7; D uncertain. This TCR came from a man aged 40-50 years with acute COVID-19. CDR3: CASSQDLTFEQYF. For the CDR3, the DNA is TGTGCCAGCAGCCAAGATCTTACATTCGAGCAGTACTTC.